This entry is about one T cell receptor beta chain. Its antigen is undetermined. This sample was taken from a study of cytomegalovirus exposure and HLA in healthy donors. Donors were nominally healthy when sampled, though unrecorded immune exposures were likely. PCR involved 60 Vbeta and 13 Jbeta primers. Using immunoSEQ multiplex PCR, the repertoire was profiled, and TCRdb retains in-frame clones only, with some absent. The table lists about 190,000 clones, about 77% of them singletons. Study-level points and caveats: Donors were assumed by presence/absence analyses to have roughly uniform sequencing depth. Cytomegalovirus association was assigned to approximately 160 TCR beta chains.

J was trimmed by 1 base and V by 2 bases; bases with no gene match: 5. The CDR3 consists of 15 residues. Germline V lookup: CDR1 SGHKS, CDR2 YYEKEE (reference sequence). The receptor comes from a woman in her twenties or thirties in good health and CMV-seropositive. The sequenced sample was PBMCs. The chain is built from TRBV5-5 and TRBJ2-5; 7 bases are shared with TRBD2. The CDR3 sequence is CASSLGLAAQETQYF. CDR3 nucleotides: TGTGCCAGCAGCTTAGGCCTAGCGGCCCAAGAGACCCAGTACTTC.